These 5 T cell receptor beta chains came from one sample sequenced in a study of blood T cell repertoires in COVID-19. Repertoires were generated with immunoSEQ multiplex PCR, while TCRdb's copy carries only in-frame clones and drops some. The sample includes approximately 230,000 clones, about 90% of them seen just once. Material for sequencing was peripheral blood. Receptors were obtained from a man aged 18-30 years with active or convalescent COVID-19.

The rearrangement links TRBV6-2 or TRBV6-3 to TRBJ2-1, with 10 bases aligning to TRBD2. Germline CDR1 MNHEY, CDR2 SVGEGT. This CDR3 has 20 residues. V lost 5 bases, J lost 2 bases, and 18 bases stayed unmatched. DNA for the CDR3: TGTGCCAGCAGTGGACAACTAGCGGGGTCCTACCCGGCGGCCTACAATGAGCAGTTCTTC. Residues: CASSGQLAGSYPAAYNEQFF.

DNA for the CDR3: TGCGCCAGCAGCCGGTCAGGGGAGAACACCGGGGAGCTGTTTTTT. It yields the protein CASSRSGENTGELFF. The chain uses TRBV5-1 and TRBJ2-2, with D maybe TRBD1 (6 bases). The germline V gene has CDR1 SGHRS and CDR2 YFSETQ. This CDR3 contains 15 residues. Between the trimmed V and J ends, which lost 4 bases and 1 base, there was a span of 11 bases.

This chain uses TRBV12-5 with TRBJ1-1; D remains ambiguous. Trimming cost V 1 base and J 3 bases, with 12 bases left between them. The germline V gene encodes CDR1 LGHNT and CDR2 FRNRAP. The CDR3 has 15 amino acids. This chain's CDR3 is CASGLGLRGDTEAFF. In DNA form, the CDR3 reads TGTGCTAGTGGTTTGGGGCTGCGGGGAGACACTGAAGCTTTCTTT. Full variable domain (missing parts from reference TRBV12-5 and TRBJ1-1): DARVTQTPRHKVTEMGQEVTMRCQPILGHNTVFWYRQTMMQGLELLAYFRNRAPLDDSGMPKDRFSAEMPDATLATLKIQPSEPRDSAVYFCASGLGLRGDTEAFFGQGTRLTVV.

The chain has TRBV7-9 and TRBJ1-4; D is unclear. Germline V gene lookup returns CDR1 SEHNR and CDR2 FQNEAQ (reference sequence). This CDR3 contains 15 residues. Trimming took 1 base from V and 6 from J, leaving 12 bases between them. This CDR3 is CASSLVSPLDEKLFF. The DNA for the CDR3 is TGTGCCAGCAGCTTAGTTTCCCCCTTAGATGAAAAACTGTTTTTT. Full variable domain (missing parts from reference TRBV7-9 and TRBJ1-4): DTGVSQNPRHKITKRGQNVTFRCDPISEHNRLYWYRQTLGQGPEFLTYFQNEAQLEKSRLLSDRFSAERPKGSFSTLEIQRTEQGDSAMYLCASSLVSPLDEKLFFGSGTQLSVL.

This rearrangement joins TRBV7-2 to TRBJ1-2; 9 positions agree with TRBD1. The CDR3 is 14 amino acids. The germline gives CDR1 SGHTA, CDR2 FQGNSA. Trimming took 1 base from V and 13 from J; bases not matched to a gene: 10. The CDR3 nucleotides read TGTGCCAGCAGCTTAGGGGGGACAGGGAGAATGTTCACCTTC. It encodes CASSLGGTGRMFTF. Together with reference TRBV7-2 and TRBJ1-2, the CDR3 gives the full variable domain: GAGVSQSPSNKVTEKGKDVELRCDPISGHTALYWYRQSLGQGLEFLIYFQGNSAPDKSGLPSDRFSAERTGGSVSTLTIQRTQQEDSAVYLCASSLGGTGRMFTFGSGTRLTVV.